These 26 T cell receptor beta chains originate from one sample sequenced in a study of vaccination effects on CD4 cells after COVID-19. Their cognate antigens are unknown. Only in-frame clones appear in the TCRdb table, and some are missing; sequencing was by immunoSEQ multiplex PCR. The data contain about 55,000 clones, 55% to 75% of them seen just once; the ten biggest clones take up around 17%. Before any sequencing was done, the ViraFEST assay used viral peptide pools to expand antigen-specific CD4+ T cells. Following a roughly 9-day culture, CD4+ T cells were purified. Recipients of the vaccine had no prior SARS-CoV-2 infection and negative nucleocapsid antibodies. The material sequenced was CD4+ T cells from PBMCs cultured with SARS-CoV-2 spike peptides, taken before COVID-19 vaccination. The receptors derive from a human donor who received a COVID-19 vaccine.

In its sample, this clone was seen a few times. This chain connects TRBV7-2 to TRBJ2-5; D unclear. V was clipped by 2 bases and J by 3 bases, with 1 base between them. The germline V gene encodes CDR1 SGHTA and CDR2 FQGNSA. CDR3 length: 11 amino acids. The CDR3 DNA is TGTGCCAGCAGCTTAAAAGAGACCCAGTACTTC. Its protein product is CASSLKETQYF.

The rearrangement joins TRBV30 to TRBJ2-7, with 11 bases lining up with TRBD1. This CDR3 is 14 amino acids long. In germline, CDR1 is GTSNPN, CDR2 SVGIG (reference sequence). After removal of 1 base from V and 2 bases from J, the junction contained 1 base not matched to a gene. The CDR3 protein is CAWSGDRGAYEQYF. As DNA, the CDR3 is TGTGCCTGGAGTGGGGACAGGGGGGCCTACGAGCAGTACTTC.

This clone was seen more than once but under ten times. The CDR3 loop is CASSQQGTELFF. The CDR3 DNA sequence: TGTGCCAGCAGTCAACAGGGGACGGAACTGTTTTTT. This sequence joins TRBV6-2 or TRBV6-3 and TRBJ1-4; 7 bases are a match to TRBD1. Germline V gene data show CDR1 as MNHEY and CDR2 as SVGEGT. J lost 12 bases, V lost 5 bases, and 6 bases had no gene match. The CDR3 totals 12 residues.

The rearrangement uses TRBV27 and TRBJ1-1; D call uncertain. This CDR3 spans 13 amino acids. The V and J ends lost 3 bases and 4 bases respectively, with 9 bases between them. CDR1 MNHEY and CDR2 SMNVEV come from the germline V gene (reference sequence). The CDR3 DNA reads TGTGCCAGCAGTTTTTCTGGACGCACTGAAGCTTTCTTT. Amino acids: CASSFSGRTEAFF.

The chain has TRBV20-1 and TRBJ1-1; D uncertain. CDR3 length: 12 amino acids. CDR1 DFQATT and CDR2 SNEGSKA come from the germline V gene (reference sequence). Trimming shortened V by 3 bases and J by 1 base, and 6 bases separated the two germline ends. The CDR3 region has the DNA TGCAGTGCTAGTACGGGGAACACTGAAGCTTTCTTT. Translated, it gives CSASTGNTEAFF.

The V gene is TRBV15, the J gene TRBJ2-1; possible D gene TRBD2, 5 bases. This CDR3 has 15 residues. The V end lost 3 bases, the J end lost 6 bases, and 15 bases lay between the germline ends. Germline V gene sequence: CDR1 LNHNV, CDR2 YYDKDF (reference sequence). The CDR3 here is CATSSGGLASNEQFF. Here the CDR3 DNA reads TGTGCCACCAGCAGCGGTGGACTCGCGAGCAATGAGCAGTTCTTC.

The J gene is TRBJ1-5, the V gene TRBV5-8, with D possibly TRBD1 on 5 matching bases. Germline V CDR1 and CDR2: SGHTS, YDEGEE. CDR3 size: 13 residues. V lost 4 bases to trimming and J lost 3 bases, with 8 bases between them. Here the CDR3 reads CASSLGLNQPQHF. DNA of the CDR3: TGTGCCAGCAGCCTGGGACTCAATCAGCCCCAGCATTTT.

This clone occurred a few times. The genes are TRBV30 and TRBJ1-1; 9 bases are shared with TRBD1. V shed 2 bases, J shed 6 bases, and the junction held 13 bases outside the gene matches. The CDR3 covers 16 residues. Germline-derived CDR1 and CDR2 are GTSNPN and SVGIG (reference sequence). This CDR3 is CAWSTPGQGRGAEAFF. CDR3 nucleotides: TGTGCCTGGAGTACCCCGGGACAGGGAAGGGGCGCTGAAGCTTTCTTT.

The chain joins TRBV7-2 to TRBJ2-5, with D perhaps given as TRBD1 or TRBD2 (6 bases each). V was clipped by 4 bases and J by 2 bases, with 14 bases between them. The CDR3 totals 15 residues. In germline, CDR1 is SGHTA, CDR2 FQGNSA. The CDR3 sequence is CASSSGATLQETQYF. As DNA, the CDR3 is TGTGCCAGCAGCTCGGGGGCCACACTTCAAGAGACCCAGTACTTC.

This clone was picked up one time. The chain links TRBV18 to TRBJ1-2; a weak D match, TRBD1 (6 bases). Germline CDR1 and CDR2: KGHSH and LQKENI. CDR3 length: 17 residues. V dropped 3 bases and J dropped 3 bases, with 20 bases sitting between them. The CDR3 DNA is TGTGCCAGCTCACCCCCGAAGAGGGGGAGGCGGGACTATGGCTACACCTTC. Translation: CASSPPKRGRRDYGYTF.

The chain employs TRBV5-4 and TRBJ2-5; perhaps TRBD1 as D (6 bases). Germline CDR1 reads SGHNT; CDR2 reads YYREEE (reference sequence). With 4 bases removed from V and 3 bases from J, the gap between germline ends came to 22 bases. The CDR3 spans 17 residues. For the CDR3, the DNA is TGTGCCAGCAGCGGTTCTGGTGCGTCACAGGGCAAAGAGACCCAGTACTTC. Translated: CASSGSGASQGKETQYF.

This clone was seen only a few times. The CDR3: CASTKDGSGANVLTF. The CDR3 bases are TGCGCCAGCACCAAGGACGGCTCTGGGGCCAACGTCCTGACTTTC. J is TRBJ2-6 and V is TRBV5-1, with D hard to call. Trimming removed 6 bases at V and 0 bases at J, with 10 bases between. Germline loops: CDR1 SGHRS, CDR2 YFSETQ. The CDR3 runs 15 residues.

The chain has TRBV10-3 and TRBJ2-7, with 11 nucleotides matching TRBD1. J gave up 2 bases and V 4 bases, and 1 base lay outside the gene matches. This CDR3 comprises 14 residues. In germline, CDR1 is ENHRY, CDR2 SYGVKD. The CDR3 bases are TGTGCCATCAGTGGGGACAGGGGGACCTACGAGCAGTACTTC. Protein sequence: CAISGDRGTYEQYF.

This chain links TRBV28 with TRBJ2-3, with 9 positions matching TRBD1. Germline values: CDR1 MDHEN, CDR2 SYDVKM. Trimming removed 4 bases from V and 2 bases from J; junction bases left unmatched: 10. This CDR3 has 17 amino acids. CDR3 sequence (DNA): TGTGCCAGCAGTTCGAACTTCCGGACAGGGGTCACAGATACGCAGTATTTT. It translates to CASSSNFRTGVTDTQYF.

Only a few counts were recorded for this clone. CDR3 DNA sequence: TGTGCCATCAGCCCTTGGACAGGGATCAATCAGCCCCAGCATTTT. It yields the protein CAISPWTGINQPQHF. The chain has TRBV10-3 and TRBJ1-5; 8 nucleotides line up with TRBD1. The junction had 7 bases not matched to a gene; V was cut back by 6 bases and J by 3 bases. This CDR3 comprises 15 residues. Germline CDR1 ENHRY, CDR2 SYGVKD.

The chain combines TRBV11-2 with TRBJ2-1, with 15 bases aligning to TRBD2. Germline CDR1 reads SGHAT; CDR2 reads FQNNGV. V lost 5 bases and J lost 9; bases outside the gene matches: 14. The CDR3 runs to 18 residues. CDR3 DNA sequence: TGTGCCAGCAGCCTCCCAACCGGGACTAGCGGGAGGTTAGGTGAGCAGTTCTTC. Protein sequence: CASSLPTGTSGRLGEQFF.

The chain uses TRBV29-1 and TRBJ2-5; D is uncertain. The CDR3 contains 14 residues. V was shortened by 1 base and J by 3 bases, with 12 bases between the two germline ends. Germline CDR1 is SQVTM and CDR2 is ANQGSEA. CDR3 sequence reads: CSVEGAIKKETQYF. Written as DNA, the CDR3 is TGCAGCGTTGAAGGCGCGATAAAAAAAGAGACCCAGTACTTC.

The CDR3 is CASSKEDRETSSYEQYF. In DNA, the CDR3 is TGTGCCAGCAGCAAAGAGGACAGGGAAACGTCGTCCTACGAGCAGTACTTC. V usage is TRBV21-1 and J usage is TRBJ2-7; TRBD1 is the table's D call and was not checked against the DNA. TRBV21-1 is a documented pseudogene. CDR3 length: 17 residues.

Written as DNA, the CDR3 is TGTGCCAGCAGCTTACGCGGCGAGACCCAGTACTTC. It encodes CASSLRGETQYF. The chain combines TRBV7-6 with TRBJ2-5; unclear D gene. Per the germline V gene, CDR1 is SGHVS and CDR2 is FNYEAQ. Trimming took 2 bases from V and 5 from J, leaving 6 bases between them. This CDR3 has 12 residues.

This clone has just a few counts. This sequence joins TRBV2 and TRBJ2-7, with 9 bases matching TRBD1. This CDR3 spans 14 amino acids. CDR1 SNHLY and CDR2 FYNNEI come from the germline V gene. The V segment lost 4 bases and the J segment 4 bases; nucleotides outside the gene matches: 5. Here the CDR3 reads CASSGDRVIYEQYF. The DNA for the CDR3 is TGTGCCAGCAGTGGGGACAGGGTAATATACGAGCAGTACTTC.

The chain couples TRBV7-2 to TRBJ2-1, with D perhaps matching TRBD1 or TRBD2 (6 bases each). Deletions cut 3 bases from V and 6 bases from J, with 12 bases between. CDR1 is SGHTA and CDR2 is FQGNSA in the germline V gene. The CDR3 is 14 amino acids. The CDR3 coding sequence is TGTGCCAGCAGCTTGAGGGGGGTAGGCAATGAGCAGTTCTTC. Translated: CASSLRGVGNEQFF. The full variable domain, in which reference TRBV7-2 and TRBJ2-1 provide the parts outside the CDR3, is GAGVSQSPSNKVTEKGKDVELRCDPISGHTALYWYRQSLGQGLEFLIYFQGNSAPDKSGLPSDRFSAERTGGSVSTLTIQRTQQEDSAVYLCASSLRGVGNEQFFGPGTRLTVL.

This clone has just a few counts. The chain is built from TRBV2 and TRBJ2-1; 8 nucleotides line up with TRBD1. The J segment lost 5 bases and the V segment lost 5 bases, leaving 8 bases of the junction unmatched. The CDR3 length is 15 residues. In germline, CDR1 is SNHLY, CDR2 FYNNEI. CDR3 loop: CASSYRDRTNNEQFF. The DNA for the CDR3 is TGTGCCAGCAGTTACCGGGACAGGACAAACAATGAGCAGTTCTTC.

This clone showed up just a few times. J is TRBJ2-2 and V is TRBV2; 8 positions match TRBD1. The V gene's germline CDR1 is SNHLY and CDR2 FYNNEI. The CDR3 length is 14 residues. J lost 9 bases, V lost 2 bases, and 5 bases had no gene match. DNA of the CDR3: TGTGCCAGCAGTGAACCAGGGGGCTCCCGGGAGCTGTTTTTT. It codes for CASSEPGGSRELFF.

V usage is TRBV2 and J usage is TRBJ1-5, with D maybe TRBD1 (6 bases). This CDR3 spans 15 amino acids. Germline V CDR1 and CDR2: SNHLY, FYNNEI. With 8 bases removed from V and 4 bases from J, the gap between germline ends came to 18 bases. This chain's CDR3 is CASRGGGGRNQPQHF. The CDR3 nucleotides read TGTGCCAGCCGGGGGGGAGGGGGACGGAATCAGCCCCAGCATTTT. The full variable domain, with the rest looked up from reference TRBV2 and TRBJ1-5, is EPEVTQTPSHQVTQMGQEVILRCVPISNHLYFYWYRQILGQKVEFLVSFYNNEISEKSEIFDDQFSVERPDGSNFTLKIRSTKLEDSAMYFCASRGGGGRNQPQHFGDGTRLSIL.

The CDR3 region is CASSLAGGLAEAFF. Here the CDR3 DNA reads TGTGCCAGCAGCCTCGCCGGGGGGCTCGCTGAAGCTTTCTTT. The chain recombines TRBV5-4 with TRBJ1-1, with D possibly being TRBD1 (6 bases). V lost 4 bases to trimming and J lost 6 bases, with 16 bases between them. The CDR3 consists of 14 residues. CDR1 and CDR2 (germline): SGHNT, YYREEE (reference sequence).

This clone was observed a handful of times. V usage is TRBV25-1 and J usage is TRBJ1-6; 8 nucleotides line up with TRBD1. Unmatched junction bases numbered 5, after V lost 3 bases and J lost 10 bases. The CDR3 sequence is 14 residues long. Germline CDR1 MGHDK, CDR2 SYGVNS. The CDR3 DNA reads TGTGCCAGCAGTGATGGGACAGGCCAGTCACCCCTCCACTTT. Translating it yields CASSDGTGQSPLHF.